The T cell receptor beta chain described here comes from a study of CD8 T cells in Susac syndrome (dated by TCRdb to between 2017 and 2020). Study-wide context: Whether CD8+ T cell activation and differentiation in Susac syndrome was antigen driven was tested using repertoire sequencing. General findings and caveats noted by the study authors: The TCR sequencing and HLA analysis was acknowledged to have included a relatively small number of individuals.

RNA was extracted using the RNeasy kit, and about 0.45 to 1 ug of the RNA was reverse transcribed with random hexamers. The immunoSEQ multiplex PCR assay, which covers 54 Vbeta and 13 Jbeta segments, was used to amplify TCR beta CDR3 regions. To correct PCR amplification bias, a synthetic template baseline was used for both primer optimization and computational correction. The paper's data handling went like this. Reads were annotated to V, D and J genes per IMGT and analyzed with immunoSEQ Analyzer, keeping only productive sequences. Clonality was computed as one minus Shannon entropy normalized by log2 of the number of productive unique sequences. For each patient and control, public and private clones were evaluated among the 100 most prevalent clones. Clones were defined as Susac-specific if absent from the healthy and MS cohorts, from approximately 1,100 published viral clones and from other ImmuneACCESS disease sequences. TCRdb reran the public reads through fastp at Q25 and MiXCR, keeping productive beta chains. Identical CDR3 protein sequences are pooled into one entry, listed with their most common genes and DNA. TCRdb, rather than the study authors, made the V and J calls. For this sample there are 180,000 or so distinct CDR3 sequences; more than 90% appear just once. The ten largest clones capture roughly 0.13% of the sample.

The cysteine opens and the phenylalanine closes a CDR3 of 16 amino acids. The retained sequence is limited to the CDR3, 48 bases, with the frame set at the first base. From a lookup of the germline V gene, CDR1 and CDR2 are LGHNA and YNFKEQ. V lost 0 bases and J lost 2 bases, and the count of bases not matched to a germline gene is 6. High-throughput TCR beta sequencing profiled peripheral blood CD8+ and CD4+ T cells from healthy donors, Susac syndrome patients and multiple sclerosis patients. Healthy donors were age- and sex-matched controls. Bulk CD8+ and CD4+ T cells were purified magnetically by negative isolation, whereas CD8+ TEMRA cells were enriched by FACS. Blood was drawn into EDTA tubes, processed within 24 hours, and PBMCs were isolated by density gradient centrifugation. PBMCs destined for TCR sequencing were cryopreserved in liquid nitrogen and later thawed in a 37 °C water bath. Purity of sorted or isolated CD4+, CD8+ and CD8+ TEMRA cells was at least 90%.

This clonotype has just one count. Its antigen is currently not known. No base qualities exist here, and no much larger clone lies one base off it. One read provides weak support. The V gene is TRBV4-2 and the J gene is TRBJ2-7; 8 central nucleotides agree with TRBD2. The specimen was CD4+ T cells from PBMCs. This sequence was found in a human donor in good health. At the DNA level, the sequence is TGTGCCAGCAGCCAAGAGCCCCGGGGGGGCCCCTACGAGCAGTACTTC. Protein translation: CASSQEPRGGPYEQYF.